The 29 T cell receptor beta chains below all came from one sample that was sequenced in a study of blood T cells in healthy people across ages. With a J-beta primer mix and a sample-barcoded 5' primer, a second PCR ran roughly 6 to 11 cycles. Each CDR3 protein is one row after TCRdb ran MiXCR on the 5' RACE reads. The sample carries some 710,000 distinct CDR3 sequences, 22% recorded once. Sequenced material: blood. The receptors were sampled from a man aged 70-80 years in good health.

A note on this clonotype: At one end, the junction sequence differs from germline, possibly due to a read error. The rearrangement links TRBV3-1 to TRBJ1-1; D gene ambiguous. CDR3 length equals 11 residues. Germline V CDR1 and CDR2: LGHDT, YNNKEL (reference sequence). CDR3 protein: CACSQVSEAFF. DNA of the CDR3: TGTGCCTGCAGCCAAGTTTCTGAAGCTTTCTTT.

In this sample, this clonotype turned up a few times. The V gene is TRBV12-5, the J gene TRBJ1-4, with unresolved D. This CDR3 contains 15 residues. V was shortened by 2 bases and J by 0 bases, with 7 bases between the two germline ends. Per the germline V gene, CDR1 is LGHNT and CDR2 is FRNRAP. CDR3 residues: CASGLSGTTNEKLFF. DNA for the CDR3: TGTGCTAGTGGTTTGTCGGGCACAACTAATGAAAAACTGTTTTTT.

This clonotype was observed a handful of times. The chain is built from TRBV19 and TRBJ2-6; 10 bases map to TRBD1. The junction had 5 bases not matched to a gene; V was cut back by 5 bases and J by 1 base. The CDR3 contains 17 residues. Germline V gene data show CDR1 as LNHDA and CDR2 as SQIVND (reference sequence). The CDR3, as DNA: TGTGCCAGTAGTCCCGGGACAGGGGAATCTGGGGCCAACGTCCTGACTTTC. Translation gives CASSPGTGESGANVLTF.

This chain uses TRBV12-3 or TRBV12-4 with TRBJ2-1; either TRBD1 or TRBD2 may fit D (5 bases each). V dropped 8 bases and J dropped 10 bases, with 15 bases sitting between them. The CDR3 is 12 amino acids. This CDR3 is CASGPGPGEQFF. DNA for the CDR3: TGTGCCAGCGGCCCGGGGCCAGGGGAGCAGTTCTTC.

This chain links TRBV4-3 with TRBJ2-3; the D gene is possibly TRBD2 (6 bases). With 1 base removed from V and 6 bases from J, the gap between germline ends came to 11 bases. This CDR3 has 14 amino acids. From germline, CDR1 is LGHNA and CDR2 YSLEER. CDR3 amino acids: CASSQGGTSDTQYF. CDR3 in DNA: TGCGCCAGCAGCCAAGGGGGCACTAGCGATACGCAGTATTTT.

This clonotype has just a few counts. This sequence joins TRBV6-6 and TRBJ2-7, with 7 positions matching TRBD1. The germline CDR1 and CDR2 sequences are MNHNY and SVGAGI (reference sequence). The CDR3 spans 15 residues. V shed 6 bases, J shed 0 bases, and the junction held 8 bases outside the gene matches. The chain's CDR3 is CASSPPGTDSYEQYF. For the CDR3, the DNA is TGTGCCAGCAGCCCCCCCGGGACAGACTCCTACGAGCAGTACTTC.

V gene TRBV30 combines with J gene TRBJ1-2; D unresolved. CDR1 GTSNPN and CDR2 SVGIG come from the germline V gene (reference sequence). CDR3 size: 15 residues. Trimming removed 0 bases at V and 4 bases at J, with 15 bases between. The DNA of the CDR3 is TGTGCCTGGAGTGTATATAGCAACTTGGGCTATGGCTACACCTTC. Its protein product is CAWSVYSNLGYGYTF.

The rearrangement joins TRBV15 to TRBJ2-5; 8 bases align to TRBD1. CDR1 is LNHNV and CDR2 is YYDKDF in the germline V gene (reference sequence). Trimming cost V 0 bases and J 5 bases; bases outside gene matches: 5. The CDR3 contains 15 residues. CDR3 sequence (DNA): TGTGCCACCAGCAGAGATCTAACAGGGGGGGAGACCCAGTACTTC. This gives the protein CATSRDLTGGETQYF.

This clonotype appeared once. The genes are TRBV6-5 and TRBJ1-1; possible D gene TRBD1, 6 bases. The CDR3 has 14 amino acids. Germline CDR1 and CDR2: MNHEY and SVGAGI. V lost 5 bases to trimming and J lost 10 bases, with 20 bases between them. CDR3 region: CASSRRQAIFGAFF. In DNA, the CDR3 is TGTGCCAGCAGTCGGCGACAGGCCATTTTTGGAGCTTTCTTT.

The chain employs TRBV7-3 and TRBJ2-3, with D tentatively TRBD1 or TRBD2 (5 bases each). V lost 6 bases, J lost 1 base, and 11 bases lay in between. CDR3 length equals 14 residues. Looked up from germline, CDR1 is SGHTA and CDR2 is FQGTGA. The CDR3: CASRDEGRTDTQYF. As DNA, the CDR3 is TGTGCCAGCAGGGACGAGGGGCGCACAGATACGCAGTATTTT.

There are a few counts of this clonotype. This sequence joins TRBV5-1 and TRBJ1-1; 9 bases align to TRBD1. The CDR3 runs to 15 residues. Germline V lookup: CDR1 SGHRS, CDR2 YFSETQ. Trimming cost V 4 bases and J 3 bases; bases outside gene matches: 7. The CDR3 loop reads CASSPLQGAYTEAFF. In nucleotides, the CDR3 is TGCGCCAGCAGCCCCCTACAGGGGGCCTACACTGAAGCTTTCTTT.

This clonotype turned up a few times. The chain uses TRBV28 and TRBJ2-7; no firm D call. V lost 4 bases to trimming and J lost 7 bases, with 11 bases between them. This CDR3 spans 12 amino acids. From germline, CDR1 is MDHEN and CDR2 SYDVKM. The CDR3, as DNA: TGTGCCAGCAGTTCCCAGACTGAAGAGCAGTACGTC. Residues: CASSSQTEEQYV.

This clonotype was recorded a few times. DNA of the CDR3: TGCAGCGTTGAGATGCAGACAGGGGGAAACACCATATATTTT. Amino acid sequence: CSVEMQTGGNTIYF. This rearrangement joins TRBV29-1 to TRBJ1-3; TRBD1 matches at 7 bases. The CDR3 is 14 residues long. The germline CDR1 and CDR2 sequences are SQVTM and ANQGSEA. The ends lost 3 bases at V and 4 bases at J; junction bases unmatched: 6. Combining the CDR3 with reference TRBV29-1 and TRBJ1-3 gives the whole variable domain SAVISQKPSRDICQRGTSLTIQCQVDSQVTMMFWYRQQPGQSLTLIATANQGSEATYESGFVIDKFPISRPNLTFSTLTVSNMSPEDSSIYLCSVEMQTGGNTIYFGEGSWLTVV.

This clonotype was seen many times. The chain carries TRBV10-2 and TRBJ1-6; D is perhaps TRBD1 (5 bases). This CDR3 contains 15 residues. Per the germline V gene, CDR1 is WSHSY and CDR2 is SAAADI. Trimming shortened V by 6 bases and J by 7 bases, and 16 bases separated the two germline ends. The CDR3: CASRDSGTENSPLHF. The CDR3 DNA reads TGCGCCAGCAGAGACTCCGGGACTGAGAATTCACCCCTCCACTTT.

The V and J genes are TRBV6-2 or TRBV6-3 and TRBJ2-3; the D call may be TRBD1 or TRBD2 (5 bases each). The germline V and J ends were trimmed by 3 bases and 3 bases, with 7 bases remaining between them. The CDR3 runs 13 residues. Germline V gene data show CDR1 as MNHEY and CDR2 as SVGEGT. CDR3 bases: TGTGCCAGCAGTTATGAGGGGACAGATACGCAGTATTTT. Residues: CASSYEGTDTQYF.

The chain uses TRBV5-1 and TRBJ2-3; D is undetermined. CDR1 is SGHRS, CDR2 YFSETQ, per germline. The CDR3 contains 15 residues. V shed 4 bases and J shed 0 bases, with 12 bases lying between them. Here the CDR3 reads CASSGEVASTDTQYF. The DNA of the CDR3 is TGCGCCAGCAGCGGCGAGGTAGCCAGCACAGATACGCAGTATTTT.

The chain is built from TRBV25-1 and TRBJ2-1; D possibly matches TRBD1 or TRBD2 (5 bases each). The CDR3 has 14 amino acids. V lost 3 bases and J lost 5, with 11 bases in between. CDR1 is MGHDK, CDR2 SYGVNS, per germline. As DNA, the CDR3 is TGTGCCAGCAGTGATGGGACGGTTCACAATGAGCAGTTCTTC. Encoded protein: CASSDGTVHNEQFF.

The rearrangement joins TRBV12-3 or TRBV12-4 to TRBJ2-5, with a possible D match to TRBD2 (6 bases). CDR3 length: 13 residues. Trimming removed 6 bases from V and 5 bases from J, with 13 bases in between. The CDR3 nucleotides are TGTGCCAGCAGGCTTAGCGGCCTGGAGACCCAGTACTTC. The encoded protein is CASRLSGLETQYF.

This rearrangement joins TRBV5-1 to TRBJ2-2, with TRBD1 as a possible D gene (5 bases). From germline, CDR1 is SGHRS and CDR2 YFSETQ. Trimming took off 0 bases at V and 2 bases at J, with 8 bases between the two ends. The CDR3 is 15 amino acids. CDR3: CASSLADKNTGELFF. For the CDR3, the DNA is TGCGCCAGCAGCTTGGCGGACAAAAACACCGGGGAGCTGTTTTTT.

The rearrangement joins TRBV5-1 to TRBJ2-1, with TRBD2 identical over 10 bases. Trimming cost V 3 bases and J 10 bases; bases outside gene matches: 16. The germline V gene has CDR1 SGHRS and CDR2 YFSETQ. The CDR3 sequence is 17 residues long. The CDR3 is CASSSASGSTFIGEQFF. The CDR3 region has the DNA TGCGCCAGCAGCTCCGCTAGCGGGAGCACGTTTATCGGCGAGCAGTTCTTC.

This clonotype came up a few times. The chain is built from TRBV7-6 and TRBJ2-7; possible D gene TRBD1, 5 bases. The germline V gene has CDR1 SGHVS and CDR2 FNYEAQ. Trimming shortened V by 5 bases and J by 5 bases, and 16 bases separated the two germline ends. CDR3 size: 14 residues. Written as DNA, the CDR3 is TGTGCCAGCAGCCTTCTCAGCAGGGCGGACGAGCAGTACTTC. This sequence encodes CASSLLSRADEQYF.

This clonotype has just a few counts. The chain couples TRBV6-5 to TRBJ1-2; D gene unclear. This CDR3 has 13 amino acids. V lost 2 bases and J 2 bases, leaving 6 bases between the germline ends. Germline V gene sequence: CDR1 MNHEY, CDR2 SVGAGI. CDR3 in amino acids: CASSYKGNYGYTF. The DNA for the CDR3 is TGTGCCAGCAGTTACAAGGGAAACTATGGCTACACCTTC.

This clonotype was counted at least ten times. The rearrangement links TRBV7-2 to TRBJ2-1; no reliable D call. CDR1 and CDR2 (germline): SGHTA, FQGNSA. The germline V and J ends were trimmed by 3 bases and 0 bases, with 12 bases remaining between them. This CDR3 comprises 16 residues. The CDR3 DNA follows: TGTGCCAGCAGCTTCGGTAACCGGAACTCCTACAATGAGCAGTTCTTC. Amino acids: CASSFGNRNSYNEQFF.

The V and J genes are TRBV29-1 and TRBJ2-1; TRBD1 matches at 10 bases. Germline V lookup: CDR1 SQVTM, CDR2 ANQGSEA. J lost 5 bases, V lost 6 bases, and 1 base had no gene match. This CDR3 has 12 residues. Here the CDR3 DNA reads TGCAGCGTGGGGACAGGGGACAATGAGCAGTTCTTC. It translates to CSVGTGDNEQFF.

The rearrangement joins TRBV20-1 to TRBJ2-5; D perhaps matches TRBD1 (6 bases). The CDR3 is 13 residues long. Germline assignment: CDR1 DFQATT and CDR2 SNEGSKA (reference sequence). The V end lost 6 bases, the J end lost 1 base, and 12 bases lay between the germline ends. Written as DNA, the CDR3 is TGCAGTGCCTCGGGACATCGCCAAGAGACCCAGTACTTC. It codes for CSASGHRQETQYF.

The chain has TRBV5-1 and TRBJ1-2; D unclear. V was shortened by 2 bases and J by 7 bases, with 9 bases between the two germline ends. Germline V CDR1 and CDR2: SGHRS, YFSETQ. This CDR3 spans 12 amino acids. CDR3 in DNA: TGCGCCAGCAGCTTCGTAGGAGGTGGCTACACCTTC. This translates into CASSFVGGGYTF.

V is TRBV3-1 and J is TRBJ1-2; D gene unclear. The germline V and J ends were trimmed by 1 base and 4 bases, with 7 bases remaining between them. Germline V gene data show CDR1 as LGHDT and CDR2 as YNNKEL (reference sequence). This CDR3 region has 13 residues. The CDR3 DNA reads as TGTGCCAGCAGCCAAGGACCGGGCTATGGCTACACCTTC. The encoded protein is CASSQGPGYGYTF.

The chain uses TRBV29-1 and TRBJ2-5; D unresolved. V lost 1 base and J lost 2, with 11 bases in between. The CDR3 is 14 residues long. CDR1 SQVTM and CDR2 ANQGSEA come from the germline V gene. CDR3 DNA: TGCAGCGTTGAAGTTCGGTACGGGCAAGAGACCCAGTACTTC. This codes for CSVEVRYGQETQYF.

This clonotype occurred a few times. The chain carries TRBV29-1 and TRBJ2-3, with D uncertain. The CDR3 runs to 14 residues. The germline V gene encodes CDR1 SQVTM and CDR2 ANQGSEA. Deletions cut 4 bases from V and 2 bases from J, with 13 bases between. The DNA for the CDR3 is TGCAGCGTTGTAGTAACACGTTACACAGATACGCAGTATTTT. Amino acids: CSVVVTRYTDTQYF.